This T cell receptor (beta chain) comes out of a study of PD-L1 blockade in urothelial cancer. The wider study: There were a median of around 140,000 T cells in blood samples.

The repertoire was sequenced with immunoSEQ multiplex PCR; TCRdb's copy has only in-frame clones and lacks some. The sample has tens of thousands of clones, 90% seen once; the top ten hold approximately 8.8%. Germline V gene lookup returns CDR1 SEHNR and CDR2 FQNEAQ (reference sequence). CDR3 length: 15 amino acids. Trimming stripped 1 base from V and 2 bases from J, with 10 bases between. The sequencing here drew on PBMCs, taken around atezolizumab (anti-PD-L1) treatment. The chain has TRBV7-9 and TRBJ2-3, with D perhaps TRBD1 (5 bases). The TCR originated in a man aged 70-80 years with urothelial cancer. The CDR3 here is CASSLVQGSTDTQYF. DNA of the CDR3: TGTGCCAGCAGCTTAGTTCAGGGTTCCACAGATACGCAGTATTTT.